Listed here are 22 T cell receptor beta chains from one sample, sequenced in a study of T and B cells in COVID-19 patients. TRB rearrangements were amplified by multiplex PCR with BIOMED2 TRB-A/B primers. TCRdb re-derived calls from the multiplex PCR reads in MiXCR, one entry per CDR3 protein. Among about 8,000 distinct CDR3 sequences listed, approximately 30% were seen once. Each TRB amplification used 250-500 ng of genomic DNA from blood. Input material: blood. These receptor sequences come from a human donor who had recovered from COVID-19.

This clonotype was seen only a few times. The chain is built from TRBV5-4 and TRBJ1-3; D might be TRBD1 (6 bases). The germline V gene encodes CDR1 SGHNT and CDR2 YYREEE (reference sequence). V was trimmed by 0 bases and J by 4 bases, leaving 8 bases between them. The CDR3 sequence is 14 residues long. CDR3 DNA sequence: TGTGCCAGCAGCTTGGACAGGGTCGGAAACACCATATATTTT. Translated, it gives CASSLDRVGNTIYF.

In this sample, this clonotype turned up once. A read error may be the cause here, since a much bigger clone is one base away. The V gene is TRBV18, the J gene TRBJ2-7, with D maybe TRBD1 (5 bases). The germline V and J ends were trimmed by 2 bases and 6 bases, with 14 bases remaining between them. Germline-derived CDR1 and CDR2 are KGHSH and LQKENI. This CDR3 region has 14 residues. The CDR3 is CASSPFAGCSEQYF. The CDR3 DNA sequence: TGTGCCAGCTCACCATTCGCAGGGTGCAGCGAGCAGTACTTC.

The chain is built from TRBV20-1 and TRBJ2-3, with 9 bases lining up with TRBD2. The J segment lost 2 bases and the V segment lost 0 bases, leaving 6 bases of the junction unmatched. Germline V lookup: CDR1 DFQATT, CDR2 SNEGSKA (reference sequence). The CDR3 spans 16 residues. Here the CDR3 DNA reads TGCAGTGCTAGAGATTCCCAGCGGGGGGACACAGATACGCAGTATTTT. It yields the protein CSARDSQRGDTDTQYF.

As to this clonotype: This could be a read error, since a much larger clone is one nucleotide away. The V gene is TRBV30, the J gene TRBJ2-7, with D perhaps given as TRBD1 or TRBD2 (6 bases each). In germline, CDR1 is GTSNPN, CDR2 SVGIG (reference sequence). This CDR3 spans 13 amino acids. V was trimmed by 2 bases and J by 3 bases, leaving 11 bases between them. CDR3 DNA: TGTGCCTGGAGTAGGGGGGACCTCTACGAGCAGTACGTC. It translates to CAWSRGDLYEQYV.

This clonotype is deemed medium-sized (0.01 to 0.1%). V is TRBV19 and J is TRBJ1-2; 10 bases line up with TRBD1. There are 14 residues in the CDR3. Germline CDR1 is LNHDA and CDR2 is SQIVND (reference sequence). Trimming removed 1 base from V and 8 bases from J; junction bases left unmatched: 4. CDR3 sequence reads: CASSIGGQGRGYTF. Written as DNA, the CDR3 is TGTGCCAGTAGTATAGGGGGACAGGGGAGAGGCTACACCTTC. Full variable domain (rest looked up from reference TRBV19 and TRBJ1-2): DGGITQSPKYLFRKEGQNVTLSCEQNLNHDAMYWYRQDPGQGLRLIYYSQIVNDFQKGDIAEGYSVSREKKESFPLTVTSAQKNPTAFYLCASSIGGQGRGYTFGSGTRLTVV.

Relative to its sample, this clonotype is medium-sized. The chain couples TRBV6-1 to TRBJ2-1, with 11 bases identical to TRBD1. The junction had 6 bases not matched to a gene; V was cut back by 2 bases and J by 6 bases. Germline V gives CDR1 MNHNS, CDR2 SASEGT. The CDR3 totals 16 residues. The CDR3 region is CASSENDGQGANEQFF. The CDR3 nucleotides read TGTGCCAGCAGTGAAAATGACGGACAGGGGGCCAATGAGCAGTTCTTC.

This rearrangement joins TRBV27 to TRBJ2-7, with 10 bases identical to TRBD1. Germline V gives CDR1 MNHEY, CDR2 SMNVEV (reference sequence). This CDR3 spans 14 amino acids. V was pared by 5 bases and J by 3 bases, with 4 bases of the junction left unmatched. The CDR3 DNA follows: TGTGCCAGCAGTCCCGGGACAGGGGTCTACGAGCAGTACTTC. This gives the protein CASSPGTGVYEQYF.

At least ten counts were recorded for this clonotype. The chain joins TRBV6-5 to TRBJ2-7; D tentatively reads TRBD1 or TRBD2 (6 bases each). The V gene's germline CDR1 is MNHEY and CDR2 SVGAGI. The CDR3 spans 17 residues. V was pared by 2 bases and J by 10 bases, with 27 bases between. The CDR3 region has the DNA TGTGCCAGCAGTTACGCGGGACATCATCCCACCCGATATCCCCAGTACGTC. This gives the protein CASSYAGHHPTRYPQYV.

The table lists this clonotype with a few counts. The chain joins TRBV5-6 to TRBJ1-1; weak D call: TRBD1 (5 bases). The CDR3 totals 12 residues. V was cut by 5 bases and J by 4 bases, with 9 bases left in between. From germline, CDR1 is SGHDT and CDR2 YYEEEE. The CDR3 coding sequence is TGTGCCAGCAGTCGGGGCAGCACTGAAGCTTTCTTT. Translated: CASSRGSTEAFF.

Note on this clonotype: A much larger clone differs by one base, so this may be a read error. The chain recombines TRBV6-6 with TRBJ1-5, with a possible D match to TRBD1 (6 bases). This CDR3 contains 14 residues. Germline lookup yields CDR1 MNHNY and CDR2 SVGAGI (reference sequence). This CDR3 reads CVSTGHRDNQPQHF. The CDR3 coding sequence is TGTGTCAGCACGGGACACCGAGACAATCAGCCCCAGCATTTT.

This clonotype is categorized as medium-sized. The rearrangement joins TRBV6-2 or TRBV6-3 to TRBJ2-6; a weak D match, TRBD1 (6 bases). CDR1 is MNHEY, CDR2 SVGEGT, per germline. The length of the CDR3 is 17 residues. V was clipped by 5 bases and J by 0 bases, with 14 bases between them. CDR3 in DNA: TGTGCCAGCAGTGACCTGACAGGAGGCTCTGGGGCCAACGTCCTGACTTTC. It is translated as CASSDLTGGSGANVLTF.

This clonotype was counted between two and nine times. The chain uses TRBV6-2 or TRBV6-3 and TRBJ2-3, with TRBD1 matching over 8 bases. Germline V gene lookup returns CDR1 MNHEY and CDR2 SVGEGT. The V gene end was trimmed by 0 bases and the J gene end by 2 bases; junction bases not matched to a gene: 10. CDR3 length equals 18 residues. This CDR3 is CASSYSDQDRVNTDTQYF. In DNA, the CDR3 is TGTGCCAGCAGTTACTCGGATCAGGACAGGGTAAACACAGATACGCAGTATTTT.

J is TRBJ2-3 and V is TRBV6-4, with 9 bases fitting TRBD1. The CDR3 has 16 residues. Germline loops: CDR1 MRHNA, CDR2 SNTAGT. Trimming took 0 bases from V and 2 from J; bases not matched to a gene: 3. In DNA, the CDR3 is TGTGCCAGCAGTGACTCGGGGACAGGGTCCACAGATACGCAGTATTTT. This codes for CASSDSGTGSTDTQYF.

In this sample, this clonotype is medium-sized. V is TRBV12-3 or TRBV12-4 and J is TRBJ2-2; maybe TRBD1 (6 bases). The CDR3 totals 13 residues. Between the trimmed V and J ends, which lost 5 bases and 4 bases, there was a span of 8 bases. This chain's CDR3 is CASSNRATGELFF. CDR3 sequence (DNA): TGTGCCAGCAGTAACAGGGCCACCGGGGAGCTGTTTTTT.

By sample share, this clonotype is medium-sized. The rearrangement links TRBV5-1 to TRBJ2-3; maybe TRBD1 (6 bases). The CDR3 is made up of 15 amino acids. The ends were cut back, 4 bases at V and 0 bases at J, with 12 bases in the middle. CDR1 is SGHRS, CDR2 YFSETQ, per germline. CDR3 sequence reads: CASSPGQRSTDTQYF. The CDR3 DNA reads TGCGCCAGCAGCCCAGGACAGCGGAGCACAGATACGCAGTATTTT.

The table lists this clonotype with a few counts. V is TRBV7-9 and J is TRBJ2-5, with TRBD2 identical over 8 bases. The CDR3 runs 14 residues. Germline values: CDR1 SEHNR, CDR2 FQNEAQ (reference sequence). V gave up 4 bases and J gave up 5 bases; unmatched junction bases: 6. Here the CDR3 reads CASSSGLVVETQYF. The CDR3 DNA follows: TGTGCCAGCAGCTCGGGACTAGTTGTGGAGACCCAGTACTTC.

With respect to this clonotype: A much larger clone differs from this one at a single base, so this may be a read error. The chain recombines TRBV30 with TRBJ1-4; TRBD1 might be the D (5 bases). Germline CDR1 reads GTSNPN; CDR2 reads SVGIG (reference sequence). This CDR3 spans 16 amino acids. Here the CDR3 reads CAWSYPRADTNKKLFF. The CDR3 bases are TGTGCCTGGAGTTACCCCCGGGCGGACACTAATAAAAAACTGTTTTTT.

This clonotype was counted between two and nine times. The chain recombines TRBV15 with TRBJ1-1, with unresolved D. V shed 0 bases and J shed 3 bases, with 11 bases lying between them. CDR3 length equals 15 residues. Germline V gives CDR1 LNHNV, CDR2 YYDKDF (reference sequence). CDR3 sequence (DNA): TGTGCCACCAGCAGAGATCGTGGGTCCTACACTGAAGCTTTCTTT. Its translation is CATSRDRGSYTEAFF.

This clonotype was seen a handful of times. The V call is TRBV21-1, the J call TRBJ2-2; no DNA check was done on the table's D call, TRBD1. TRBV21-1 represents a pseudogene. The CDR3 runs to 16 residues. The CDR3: CASSAPGHPNTGELFF. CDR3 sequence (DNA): TGTGCCAGCAGCGCACCGGGACATCCGAACACCGGGGAGCTGTTTTTT.

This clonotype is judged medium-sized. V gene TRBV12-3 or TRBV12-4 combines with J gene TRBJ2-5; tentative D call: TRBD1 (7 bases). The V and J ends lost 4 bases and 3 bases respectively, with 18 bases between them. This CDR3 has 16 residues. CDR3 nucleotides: TGTGCCAGCAGTTCCGACAGGGAGGTCAGGGAAGAGACCCAGTACTTC. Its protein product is CASSSDREVREETQYF.

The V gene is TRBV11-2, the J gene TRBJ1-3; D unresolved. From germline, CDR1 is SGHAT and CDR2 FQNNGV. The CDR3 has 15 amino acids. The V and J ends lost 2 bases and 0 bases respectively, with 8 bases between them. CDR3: CASSLLLDSGNTIYF. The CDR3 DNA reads TGTGCCAGCAGCTTATTACTGGACTCTGGAAACACCATATATTTT.

The CDR3 nucleotides are TGCGCCAGCAGCGAACCGGGACTAGCACCCAATGAGCAGTTCTTC. Translation gives CASSEPGLAPNEQFF. The chain is built from TRBV5-1 and TRBJ2-1, with TRBD2 identical over 9 bases. The CDR3 is 15 amino acids. After removal of 4 bases from V and 6 bases from J, the junction contained 8 bases not matched to a gene. Looked up from germline, CDR1 is SGHRS and CDR2 is YFSETQ.